This record looks at one TCR beta chain sequence and its context. These data belong to a study of blood T cell repertoires in COVID-19. Study as a whole: T cells, B-cell-depleted T cells, or PBMCs supplied cDNA or gDNA.

Per the germline V gene, CDR1 is SGHTS and CDR2 is YDEGEE. The CDR3 extends over 18 amino acids. V gave up 4 bases and J gave up 2 bases; unmatched junction bases: 14. Original analysis: By means of reference gene primer amplification, nucleated cell counts were estimated. Sequenced by immunoSEQ multiplex PCR; TCRdb stores in-frame clones only, minus some. Clone size and the V and J calls come from that table; the DNA yielded D and trimming. The sample has roughly 50,000 clones, roughly 80% seen once. Sequenced: peripheral blood. The chain uses TRBV5-8 and TRBJ2-2; TRBD2 matches at 7 bases. This TCR was recovered from a man aged 45 to 65 with acute or convalescent COVID-19. In nucleotides, the CDR3 is TGTGCCAGCAGCCCCGGGACTATAGCATCGATAAACACCGGGGAGCTGTTTTTT. Protein: CASSPGTIASINTGELFF.